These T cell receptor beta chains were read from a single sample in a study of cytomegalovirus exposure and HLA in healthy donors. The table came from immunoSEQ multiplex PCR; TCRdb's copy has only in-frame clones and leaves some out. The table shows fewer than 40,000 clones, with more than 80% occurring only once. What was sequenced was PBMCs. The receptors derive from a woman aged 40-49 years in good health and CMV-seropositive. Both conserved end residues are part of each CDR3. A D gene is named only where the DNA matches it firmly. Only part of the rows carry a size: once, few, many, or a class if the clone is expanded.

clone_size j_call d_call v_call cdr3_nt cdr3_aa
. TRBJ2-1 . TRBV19 TGTGCCAGTAGTAGCGGACTGCAACACTACAATGAGCAGTTCTTC CASSSGLQHYNEQFF
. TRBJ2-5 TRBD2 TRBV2 TGTGCCAGCATGGGGGGGGAACAGACCCAGTACTTC CASMGGEQTQYF
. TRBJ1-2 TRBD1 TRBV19 TGTACCAGTAGTCAGGGACAGGGTCGCGGAGAGGGCTACACCTTC CTSSQGQGRGEGYTF
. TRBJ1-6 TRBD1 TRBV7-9 TGTGCCAGCAGCGAGACAGGGGTAAAGTCACCCCTCCACTTT CASSETGVKSPLHF
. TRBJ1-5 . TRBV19 TGTGCCAGTAGTATTGGAGGGGCCTTAAGCAATCAGCCCCAGCATTTT CASSIGGALSNQPQHF
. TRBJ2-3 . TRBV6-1 TGTGCCAGCATGTTGTTAGCGGGCACAGATACGCAGTATTTT CASMLLAGTDTQYF
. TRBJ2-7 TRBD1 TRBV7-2 TGTGCCAGCAGCTTAGATGGGACAGGGGGCGCCGTCTACGAGCAGTACTTC CASSLDGTGGAVYEQYF
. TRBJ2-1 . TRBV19 TGTGCCAGTAGTGAGAGCACAGGGACGGTGGACAATGAGCAGTTCTTC CASSESTGTVDNEQFF
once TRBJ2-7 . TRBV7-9 TGTGCCAGCAGCTCCCAAATAGGGGCGAGCTACGAGCAGTACTTC CASSSQIGASYEQYF
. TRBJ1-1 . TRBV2 TGTGCCAGCAGCCCGCGGCCGGGGGGGTCTGAAGCTTTCTTT CASSPRPGGSEAFF
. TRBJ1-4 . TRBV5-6 TGTGCCAGCAGCTTGGTCGGGACATCCCGGATTGTTGGTGAAAAACTGTTTTTT CASSLVGTSRIVGEKLFF
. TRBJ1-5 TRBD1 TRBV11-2 TGTGCCAGCAGCCATGGACAGGGAAATCAGCCCCAGCATTTT CASSHGQGNQPQHF
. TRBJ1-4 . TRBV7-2 TGTGCCAGCTCAGTCACCGGCAGCGCTAATGAAAAACTGTTTTTT CASSVTGSANEKLFF
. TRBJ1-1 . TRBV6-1 TGTGCCAGCAGTGAAAGGGAGGGTAACACTGAAGCTTTCTTT CASSEREGNTEAFF
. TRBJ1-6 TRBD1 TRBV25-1 TGTGCCAGCAGTACACAGGGGAGGCATTCACCCCTCCACTTT CASSTQGRHSPLHF
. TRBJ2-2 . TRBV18 TGTGCCAGCTCAATATGGGGCTTACAAAACACCGGGGAGCTGTTTTTT CASSIWGLQNTGELFF
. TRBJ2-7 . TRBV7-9 TGTGCCAGCAGCCACGGTTCCTACGAGCAGTACTTC CASSHGSYEQYF
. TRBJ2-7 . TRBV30 TGTGCCTGGAGTAACCAACCGGGAGAGCAGTACTTC CAWSNQPGEQYF
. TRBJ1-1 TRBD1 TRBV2 TGTGCCACCCGATGGGGACAGACCTCGGGCACTGAAGCTTTCTTT CATRWGQTSGTEAFF
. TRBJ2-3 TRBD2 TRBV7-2 TGTGCCAGCAGCTTACCGACTAGCGGGGCAGATACGCAGTATTTT CASSLPTSGADTQYF
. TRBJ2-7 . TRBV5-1 TGCGCCTCTTCAGAGGGAGCCGGCTACGAGCAGTACTTC CASSEGAGYEQYF
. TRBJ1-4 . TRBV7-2 TGTGCCAGCAGCTTATCCAGATATGAAAAACTGTTTTTT CASSLSRYEKLFF
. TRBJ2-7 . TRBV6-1 TGTGCCAGCAGTTGGGCAGGAACGTACGAGCAGTACTTC CASSWAGTYEQYF
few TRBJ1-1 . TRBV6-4 TGTGCCATCAGTGAGGAGGAGGGCCTGAACACTGAAGCTTTCTTT CAISEEEGLNTEAFF
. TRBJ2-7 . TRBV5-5 TGTGCCAGCAGCTTGGTTCCGGGTTCCTACGAGCAGTACTTC CASSLVPGSYEQYF
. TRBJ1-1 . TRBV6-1 TGTGCCAGCAGTGAAAGCCTGAACACTGAAGCTTTCTTT CASSESLNTEAFF
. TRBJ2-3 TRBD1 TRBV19 TGTGCCAGTAGGGGCCGGGGACAGGCGACAGATACGCAGTATTTT CASRGRGQATDTQYF
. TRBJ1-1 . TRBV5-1 TGCGCCAGCAGCTTGGTCATGGGGCGGAACACTGAAGCTTTCTTT CASSLVMGRNTEAFF
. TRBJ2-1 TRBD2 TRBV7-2 TGTGCCAGCAGCGGCCTAGCGGGGGTACACTACAATGAGCAGTTCTTC CASSGLAGVHYNEQFF
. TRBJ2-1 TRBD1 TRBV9 TGTGCCAGCAGCGTAGAAGCAGGGGGTGGTGAGCAGTTCTTC CASSVEAGGGEQFF
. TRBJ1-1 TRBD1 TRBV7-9 TGTGCCAGCAGGTCGGGACAGACCAACACTGAAGCTTTCTTT CASRSGQTNTEAFF
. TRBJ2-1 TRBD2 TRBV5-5 TGTGCCAGCAGCTTAGTTGTTTGGGCTAGCGGGGCCGGGGGGCAGTTCTTC CASSLVVWASGAGGQFF
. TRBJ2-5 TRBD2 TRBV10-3 TGTGCCATCAGTGCGACTAGCGGGGGGAAAGAGACCCAGTACTTC CAISATSGGKETQYF
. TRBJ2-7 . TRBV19 TGTGCCAGTAGGAGCACAGGTTTTGTCTACGAGCAGTACTTC CASRSTGFVYEQYF
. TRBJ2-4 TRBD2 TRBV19 TGTGCCAGTGCCTCCGCCCTGGGCGGGGGGCCCCTCAACATTCAGTACTTC CASASALGGGPLNIQYF
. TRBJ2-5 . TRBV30 TGTGCCTGGAGTCCGGAGGTTCAAGAGACCCAGTACTTC CAWSPEVQETQYF
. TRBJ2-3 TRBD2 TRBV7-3 TGTGCCAGCAGCTCTCAAGCGGGGGGGCTGACAGATACGCAGTATTTT CASSSQAGGLTDTQYF
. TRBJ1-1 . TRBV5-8 TGTGCCAGCAGCATGGGACAAGTGAACACTGAAGCTTTCTTT CASSMGQVNTEAFF
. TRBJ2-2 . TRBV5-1 TGCGCCAGCAGCTTGGCCTTCACCGGGGAGCTGTTTTTT CASSLAFTGELFF
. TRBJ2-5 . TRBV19 TGTGCCAGTAGTATACAGGGTCGAGAGACCCAGTACTTC CASSIQGRETQYF
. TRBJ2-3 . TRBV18 TGTGCCAGCTCACCACTAGCCCCTGCTAGCACAGATACGCAGTATTTT CASSPLAPASTDTQYF